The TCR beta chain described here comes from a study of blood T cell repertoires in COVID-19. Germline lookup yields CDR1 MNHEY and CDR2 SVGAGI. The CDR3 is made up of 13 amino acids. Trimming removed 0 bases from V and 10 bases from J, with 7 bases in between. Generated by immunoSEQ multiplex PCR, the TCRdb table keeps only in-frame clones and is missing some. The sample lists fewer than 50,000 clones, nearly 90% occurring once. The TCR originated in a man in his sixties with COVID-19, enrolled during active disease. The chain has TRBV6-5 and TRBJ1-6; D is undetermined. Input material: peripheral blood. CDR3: CASSYSLESPLHF. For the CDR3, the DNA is TGTGCCAGCAGTTACTCCTTAGAGTCACCCCTCCACTTT.